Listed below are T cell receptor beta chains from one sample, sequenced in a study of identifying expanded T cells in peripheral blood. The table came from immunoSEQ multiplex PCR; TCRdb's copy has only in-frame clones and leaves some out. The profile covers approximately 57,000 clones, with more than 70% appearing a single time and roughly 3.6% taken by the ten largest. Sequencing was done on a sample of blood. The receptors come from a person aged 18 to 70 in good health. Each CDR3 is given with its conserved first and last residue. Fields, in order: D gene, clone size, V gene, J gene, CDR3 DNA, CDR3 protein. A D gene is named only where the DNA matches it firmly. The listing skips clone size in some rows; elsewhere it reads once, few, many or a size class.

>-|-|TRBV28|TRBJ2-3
TGTGCCAGCAGTCGAGACGTCGATACGCAGTATTTT
CASSRDVDTQYF
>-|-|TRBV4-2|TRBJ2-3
TGTGCCAGCAGCCCCCGATTGGGGACAGATACGCAGTATTTT
CASSPRLGTDTQYF
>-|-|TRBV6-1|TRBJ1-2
TGTGCCAGCAGTGGAGGTGACAGGTCTTGGGACTATGGCTACACCTTC
CASSGGDRSWDYGYTF
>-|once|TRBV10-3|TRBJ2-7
TGTGCCATCAGGCAACCTGGCTTGCCGGGGGACGAGCAGTACTTC
CAIRQPGLPGDEQYF
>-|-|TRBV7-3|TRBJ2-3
TGTGCCAGCAGCTTAAGGGCAGGCAAAGGCACAGATACGCAGTATTTT
CASSLRAGKGTDTQYF
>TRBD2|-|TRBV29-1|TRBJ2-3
TGCAGCGTTGGGACTAGCGGGACAGATACGCAGTATTTT
CSVGTSGTDTQYF
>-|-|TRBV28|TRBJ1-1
TGTGCCAGCAGGAGGGAACACACTGAAGCTTTCTTT
CASRREHTEAFF
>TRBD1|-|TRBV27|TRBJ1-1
TGTGCCAGCAGTTTAGCAGGGGGTAGAACTGAAGCTTTCTTT
CASSLAGGRTEAFF
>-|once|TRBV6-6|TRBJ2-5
TGTGCCAGCAGTTATGGGCAGAGAGAGACCCAGTACTTC
CASSYGQRETQYF
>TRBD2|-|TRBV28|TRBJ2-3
TGTGCCACCGAGGGACTAGCGGGAGAGAAGGGTAGCACAGATACGCAGTATTTT
CATEGLAGEKGSTDTQYF
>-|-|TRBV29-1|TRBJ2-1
TGCAGCGTTGATACCTCGCTGTACAATGAGCAGTTCTTC
CSVDTSLYNEQFF
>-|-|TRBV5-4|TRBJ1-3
TGTGCCAGCAGCTTCGATGAGGACACCATATATTTT
CASSFDEDTIYF
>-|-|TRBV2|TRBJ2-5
TGTGCCAGCAGCGTCAGGTTGCGAGAGACCCAGTACTTC
CASSVRLRETQYF
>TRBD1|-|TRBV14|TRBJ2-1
TGTGCCAGCAGCCAAGTGAGACAGGGGCGTAATGAGCAGTTCTTC
CASSQVRQGRNEQFF
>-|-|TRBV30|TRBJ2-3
TGTGCCTGGAGTGTTACCAGCGAGCAGTATTTT
CAWSVTSEQYF
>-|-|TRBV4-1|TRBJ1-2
TGCGCCAGCAGCCAAGATCCCACGGGCTACACCTTC
CASSQDPTGYTF
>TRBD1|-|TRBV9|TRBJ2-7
TGTGCCAGCAGCGCTAATACCGGGACAGGCGAGCAGTACTTC
CASSANTGTGEQYF
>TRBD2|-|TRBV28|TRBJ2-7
TGTGCCAGCAGACTAGCGGGGGCCCCCTACGAGCAGTACTTC
CASRLAGAPYEQYF
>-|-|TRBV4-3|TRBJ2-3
TGCGCCAGCAGCCAAGCGGGGGCCAGCACAGATACGCAGTATTTT
CASSQAGASTDTQYF
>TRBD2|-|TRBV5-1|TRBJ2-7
TGCGCCAGCAGCTTGAATAGCGGGGGGTTCTACGAGCAGTACTTC
CASSLNSGGFYEQYF
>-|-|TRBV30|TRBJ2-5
TGTGCCTGGACCACGGGGCAGGGCCAAGAGACCCAGTACTTC
CAWTTGQGQETQYF
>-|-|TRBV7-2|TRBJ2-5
TGTGCCAGCAGCTACCGTGACAGTGGGGAGACCCAGTACTTC
CASSYRDSGETQYF
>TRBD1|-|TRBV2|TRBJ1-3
TGTGCTAGCGCGGACAGGCGCTCTGGAAACACCATATATTTT
CASADRRSGNTIYF
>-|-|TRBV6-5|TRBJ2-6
TGTGCCAGCAGTTACTCTAGCGGCTCTGGGGCCAACGTCCTGACTTTC
CASSYSSGSGANVLTF
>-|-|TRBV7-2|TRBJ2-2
TGTGCCAGCAGCTTAGGGGTGAATCACGGGGAGCTGTTTTTT
CASSLGVNHGELFF
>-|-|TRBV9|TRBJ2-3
TGTGCCAGCAGCGTAGCTACTAGCCCCGATACGCAGTATTTT
CASSVATSPDTQYF